The 10 T cell receptor beta chains presented below share a single source sample, sequenced in a study of persistence of HIV-infected CD4 T cells. The stimulus was lysate of CMV-infected fibroblasts, about 10 ug/mL. CD40L/CD69 double-negative CD45RO-high memory CD4+ T cells were collected. No antigen is known for these receptors. The libraries were made with immunoSEQ version 4 in survey mode. The data were produced by immunoSEQ multiplex PCR, yet TCRdb's version contains in-frame clones alone and is incomplete. The table includes 30,000 to 45,000 clones, around 80% detected once. The starting material was CD4+ T cells sorted from PBMCs after roughly 17-hour stimulation, obtained from a patient who received antiretroviral therapy. These receptors all come from an adult man with HIV who was CMV-seropositive.

V usage is TRBV5-1 and J usage is TRBJ1-3, with TRBD1 as a possible D gene (5 bases). Germline CDR1 SGHRS, CDR2 YFSETQ. This CDR3 has 15 amino acids. V gave up 0 bases and J gave up 4 bases, with 11 bases separating them. The CDR3: CASSLDGGAGNTIYF. Written as DNA, the CDR3 is TGCGCCAGCAGCTTGGATGGGGGAGCCGGAAACACCATATATTTT.

The chain recombines TRBV5-1 with TRBJ2-3; 7 bases fit TRBD1. Unmatched junction bases numbered 4, after V lost 4 bases and J lost 2 bases. Germline V CDR1 and CDR2: SGHRS, YFSETQ. CDR3 length: 14 amino acids. The CDR3 region is CASSLGQDTDTQYF. The CDR3 coding sequence is TGCGCCAGCAGCCTCGGACAGGACACAGATACGCAGTATTTT.

The rearrangement uses TRBV7-2 and TRBJ2-7; weak D call: TRBD2 (6 bases). The CDR3 contains 13 residues. The V and J ends lost 5 bases and 10 bases respectively, with 18 bases between them. In germline, CDR1 is SGHTA, CDR2 FQGNSA. The CDR3 DNA follows: TGTGCCAGCAGCCTAGGAGGGGACCCCGCCCAGTACTTC. Translated: CASSLGGDPAQYF.

The V gene is TRBV5-1, the J gene TRBJ2-1; TRBD2 aligns across 12 bases. This CDR3 has 16 residues. The ends lost 4 bases at V and 5 bases at J; junction bases unmatched: 7. Germline V gene data show CDR1 as SGHRS and CDR2 as YFSETQ. CDR3 region: CASSTRTSGANNEQFF. The DNA of the CDR3 is TGCGCCAGCAGCACCCGGACTAGCGGGGCAAACAATGAGCAGTTCTTC.

This chain connects TRBV6-5 to TRBJ1-4; tentatively, D is TRBD1 (5 bases). Germline V gives CDR1 MNHEY, CDR2 SVGAGI. This CDR3 contains 16 residues. The ends were cut back, 0 bases at V and 8 bases at J, with 16 bases in the middle. As DNA, the CDR3 is TGTGCCAGCAGTTACTCGATATGGGGGGTCGGGGAAAAACTGTTTTTT. Protein: CASSYSIWGVGEKLFF.

The CDR3 DNA reads as TGTGCCAGCAGCTTCCCCCACAATGAGCAGTTCTTC. Its protein is CASSFPHNEQFF. The rearrangement uses TRBV5-6 and TRBJ2-1; unclear D gene. The germline CDR1 and CDR2 sequences are SGHDT and YYEEEE. The V gene lost 2 bases and the J gene lost 5 bases, with 5 bases spanning the gap. The CDR3 consists of 12 residues.

The chain uses TRBV5-1 and TRBJ2-1; the D gene is possibly TRBD1 (6 bases). This CDR3 spans 13 amino acids. V was cut by 6 bases and J by 0 bases, with 7 bases left in between. In germline, CDR1 is SGHRS, CDR2 YFSETQ. CDR3 bases: TGCGCCAGCACCAGGGGCTCCTACAATGAGCAGTTCTTC. It codes for CASTRGSYNEQFF.

The rearrangement joins TRBV30 to TRBJ2-7; D is perhaps TRBD1 (6 bases). This CDR3 spans 16 amino acids. V was pared by 0 bases and J by 0 bases, with 15 bases between. The V gene's germline CDR1 is GTSNPN and CDR2 SVGIG (reference sequence). In nucleotides, the CDR3 is TGTGCCTGGAGTGTCCCCCAGGGGCACAGCTCCTACGAGCAGTACTTC. Translated: CAWSVPQGHSSYEQYF. The whole variable domain, filled in from reference TRBV30 and TRBJ2-7, reads SQTIHQWPATLVQPVGSPLSLECTVEGTSNPNLYWYRQAAGRGLQLLFYSVGIGQISSEVPQNLSASRPQDRQFILSSKKLLLSDSGFYLCAWSVPQGHSSYEQYFGPGTRLTVT.

V is TRBV27 and J is TRBJ2-7, with D possibly being TRBD2 (5 bases). The CDR3 is 15 residues long. V lost 4 bases and J lost 0, with 13 bases in between. The germline V gene has CDR1 MNHEY and CDR2 SMNVEV (reference sequence). For the CDR3, the DNA is TGTGCCAGCAGTTCGGACTCTAGAGGCTCCTACGAGCAGTACTTC. Its protein product is CASSSDSRGSYEQYF.

This clone has only a few counts. The chain couples TRBV12-5 to TRBJ1-1; D is undetermined. CDR1 is LGHNT and CDR2 is FRNRAP in the germline V gene. Trimming pared 4 bases from V and 0 bases from J, leaving 6 bases between. The CDR3 extends over 13 amino acids. CDR3 nucleotides: TGTGCTAGTGGTTATGACATGAACACTGAAGCTTTCTTT. It translates to CASGYDMNTEAFF. Full variable domain (rest looked up from reference TRBV12-5 and TRBJ1-1): DARVTQTPRHKVTEMGQEVTMRCQPILGHNTVFWYRQTMMQGLELLAYFRNRAPLDDSGMPKDRFSAEMPDATLATLKIQPSEPRDSAVYFCASGYDMNTEAFFGQGTRLTVV.